The 6 T cell receptor beta chains in this list originate from one sample, sequenced in a study of CD8 T cells in ankylosing spondylitis. TCRdb re-derived calls from the 5' RACE reads in MiXCR, one entry per CDR3 protein. Among a few hundred thousand distinct CDR3 sequences, about 20% were seen once, and the ten largest hold less than 9.5%. Material for sequencing was blood, either unsorted or a sorted T cell fraction (not recorded which). These receptor sequences come from a male donor with ankylosing spondylitis or in good health (not recorded which).

On this clonotype itself: The junction shows a germline mismatch at one end, possibly a read error. The chain couples TRBV4-1 to TRBJ1-2; D gene unclear. Germline CDR1 and CDR2: MGHRA and YSYEKL. CDR3 length equals 13 residues. The CDR3 is CASSQDGGYDYTF. The CDR3 coding sequence is TGCGCCAGCAGCCAAGATGGAGGTTATGACTACACCTTC.

Only one count was recorded for this clonotype. V and J are TRBV24-1 and TRBJ2-4; maybe TRBD1 (5 bases). This CDR3 region has 14 residues. Trimming took off 9 bases at V and 4 bases at J, with 15 bases between the two ends. The germline V gene has CDR1 KGHDR and CDR2 SFDVKD. This CDR3 reads CATSPAGSKNIQYF. The DNA of the CDR3 is TGTGCCACCTCACCGGCAGGGTCAAAAAACATTCAGTACTTC.

The chain links TRBV20-1 to TRBJ2-3; D not resolved. The CDR3 has 10 residues. Trimming pared 8 bases from V and 2 bases from J, leaving 5 bases between. The germline V gene encodes CDR1 DFQATT and CDR2 SNEGSKA (reference sequence). CDR3 region: CSLYTDTQYF. The CDR3 nucleotides are TGCAGTCTTTACACAGATACGCAGTATTTT.

The J gene is TRBJ2-1, the V gene TRBV5-6; D is ambiguous. Trimming shortened V by 1 base and J by 10 bases, and 6 bases separated the two germline ends. The CDR3 contains 11 residues. Germline V gives CDR1 SGHDT, CDR2 YYEEEE. The CDR3 DNA reads as TGTGCCAGCAGCTTGCACGGAGAGCAGTTCTTC. Its translation: CASSLHGEQFF.

The chain carries TRBV27 and TRBJ2-3, with TRBD1 identical over 8 bases. This CDR3 is 14 amino acids long. CDR1 MNHEY and CDR2 SMNVEV come from the germline V gene (reference sequence). V was pared by 9 bases and J by 3 bases, with 8 bases of the junction left unmatched. Here the CDR3 reads CARIGTGKTDTQYF. DNA of the CDR3: TGTGCCAGGATCGGGACAGGAAAGACAGATACGCAGTATTTT.

The genes are TRBV3-1 and TRBJ2-7, with D maybe TRBD2 (5 bases). The CDR3 runs 13 residues. V was trimmed by 4 bases and J by 2 bases, leaving 9 bases between them. The germline V gene has CDR1 LGHDT and CDR2 YNNKEL (reference sequence). CDR3 bases: TGTGCCAGCAGCCGGGGAGCGGCCTACGAGCAGTACGTC. Translated: CASSRGAAYEQYV.